The rows below give T cell receptor beta chains drawn from one sample of a study of cytomegalovirus exposure and HLA in healthy donors. Using immunoSEQ multiplex PCR, the repertoire was profiled, and TCRdb retains in-frame clones only, with some absent. The data contain about 170,000 clones, around 74% of them singletons. The sequenced material came from PBMCs. The receptors shown here come from a female donor in good health and CMV-seronegative. Each CDR3 is given with its conserved first and last residue. Each record gives: clone size, D gene, J gene, V gene, CDR3 DNA, CDR3 protein. D genes are given only for firm matches. Clone size is given for some rows only: seen once, a few or many times, or a class if the clone is expanded.

-	TRBD2	TRBJ2-1	TRBV6-1	TGTGCCAGCATTGAACTAGCGGGAGGTCGTCCATCCTACAATGAGCAGTTCTTC	CASIELAGGRPSYNEQFF
-	-	TRBJ2-3	TRBV6-5	TGTGCCAGCACCTTTTCAGATACGCAGTATTTT	CASTFSDTQYF
-	-	TRBJ1-5	TRBV7-2	TGTGCCAGCAGCTTTGAAGGAGGCGGCAATCAGCCCCAGCATTTT	CASSFEGGGNQPQHF
-	-	TRBJ2-7	TRBV7-8	TGTGCCAGCAGCCCTACTATCCCCTCGGGTACCGCCTACGAGCAGTACTTC	CASSPTIPSGTAYEQYF
-	TRBD1	TRBJ2-7	TRBV11-3	TGTGCCAGCAGCTTAGCCCAGGGGGCACGGCAGTACTTC	CASSLAQGARQYF
-	-	TRBJ1-5	TRBV6-6	TGTGCCAGCAGTTACTCCCAGACAGCTAGCAATCAGCCCCAGCATTTT	CASSYSQTASNQPQHF
-	-	TRBJ2-4	TRBV15	TGTGCCACCAGCAGAGACCGGGGTCACATTCAGTACTTC	CATSRDRGHIQYF
few	-	TRBJ2-7	TRBV11-1	TGTGCCAGCAGCTTAATTACCTACGAGCAGTACTTC	CASSLITYEQYF
-	-	TRBJ1-1	TRBV6-5	TGTGCCAGCAGTTTCACACGGGAATTGAACACTGAAGCTTTCTTT	CASSFTRELNTEAFF
-	TRBD2	TRBJ2-1	TRBV7-2	TGTGCCAGCAGCCTAATAGCGGGGGGACGGGTTGAGCAGTTCTTC	CASSLIAGGRVEQFF
-	TRBD2	TRBJ2-5	TRBV5-1	TGCGCCAGCAGCTTGGGATTAGCGGGTCGTCAAGAGACCCAGTACTTC	CASSLGLAGRQETQYF
-	TRBD1	TRBJ1-1	TRBV7-9	TGTGCCAGCAGCTACTACAGGGGCGGCAGAAACACTGAAGCTTTCTTT	CASSYYRGGRNTEAFF
-	-	TRBJ2-3	TRBV5-1	TGCGCCAGTAAACAGGGCCCCCTCGGACAGAGTGCAGATACGCAGTATTTT	CASKQGPLGQSADTQYF
once	TRBD2	TRBJ2-7	TRBV7-9	TGTGCCAGCAGCAATACCCCCGGGGGCGGGGGGGAGCAGTACTTC	CASSNTPGGGGEQYF
few	-	TRBJ2-1	TRBV5-1	TGCGCCAGCAGCGACGACATTTACAATGAGCAGTTCTTC	CASSDDIYNEQFF
-	-	TRBJ1-1	TRBV7-3	TGTGCCAGCAGCCAAAGGGGAGGGAGGGAAGCTTTCTTT	CASSQRGGREAFF
-	TRBD2	TRBJ2-1	TRBV9	TGTGCCAGCAGCTTCAGCGGGAGGCTCGACAATGAGCAGTTCTTC	CASSFSGRLDNEQFF
few	TRBD1	TRBJ1-2	TRBV5-6	TGTGCCAGCAGCTTGAGTAGCGGACAGGGGAACTATGGCTACACCTTC	CASSLSSGQGNYGYTF
-	-	TRBJ2-3	TRBV7-8	TGTGCCAGCAGCCGGGACATCACAGATACGCAGTATTTT	CASSRDITDTQYF
-	-	TRBJ2-1	TRBV7-9	TGTGCCAGCAGTATAGCATACAATGAGCAGTTCTTC	CASSIAYNEQFF
-	TRBD1	TRBJ2-7	TRBV6-1	TGTGCCAGCAGTGGGACAGGGTCTAGTTACGAGCAGTACTTC	CASSGTGSSYEQYF
-	TRBD1	TRBJ1-4	TRBV15	TGTGCCACCGGCCGGGACAGGGGGCCAGGGGAAAAACTGTTTTTT	CATGRDRGPGEKLFF
-	-	TRBJ2-2	TRBV5-1	TGCGCCAGCAGCTTAGGGGCCGGGGAGCTGTTTTTT	CASSLGAGELFF
-	TRBD1	TRBJ2-4	TRBV10-3	TGTGCCATCAGCCCTACCTTGACAGGGAACGGAGCCAAAAACATTCAGTACTTC	CAISPTLTGNGAKNIQYF
-	TRBD1	TRBJ1-2	TRBV18	TGTGCCAGCTCACCGGACAGGGGACAAAACTATGGCTACACCTTC	CASSPDRGQNYGYTF
few	TRBD1	TRBJ1-1	TRBV7-3	TGTGCCAGCAGCTTTAGGACAGGTGAAGCTTTCTTT	CASSFRTGEAFF
-	-	TRBJ1-3	TRBV11-2	TGTGCCAGCAGCGACTACCTGATGCCTGGAAACACCATATATTTT	CASSDYLMPGNTIYF
-	-	TRBJ1-2	TRBV7-2	TGTGCCAGCAGCTTGGAGAGACAGGCTAACTATGGCTACACCTTC	CASSLERQANYGYTF
-	TRBD1	TRBJ1-3	TRBV9	TGTGCCAGCAGCGTCAACACCGGGACAGCGGCGGACACCATATATTTT	CASSVNTGTAADTIYF
few	-	TRBJ2-5	TRBV6-1	TGTGCCAGCAGTGAATGGGGGGAACGAGAGACCCAGTACTTC	CASSEWGERETQYF
-	TRBD1	TRBJ1-3	TRBV7-2	TGTGCCAGCAGCTTAGAGGGGCAGGGGGCGAACTCTGGAAACACCATATATTTT	CASSLEGQGANSGNTIYF
-	TRBD1	TRBJ2-7	TRBV5-1	TGCGCCAGCAGCTCCGGGACAGCCTCCTACGAGCAGTACTTC	CASSSGTASYEQYF
-	-	TRBJ1-2	TRBV6-1	TGTGCCAGCAGTCCTGGGGGGGGGTATGGCTACACCTTC	CASSPGGGYGYTF
few	-	TRBJ1-2	TRBV5-1	TGCGCCAGCAGCTTGGGGGGCGGCGGTGGCTACACCTTC	CASSLGGGGGYTF
once	-	TRBJ1-3	TRBV18	TGTGCCAGCTCACCACATACAGAATCTGGAAACACCATATATTTT	CASSPHTESGNTIYF
-	TRBD1	TRBJ2-7	TRBV7-2	TGTGCCAGCACCCAATTGCGGGACAGGGGGCTCTACGAGCAGTACTTC	CASTQLRDRGLYEQYF
few	TRBD2	TRBJ2-7	TRBV5-1	TGCGCCAGCAGCTCCGGGACTAGCGGGGGGCCGAGCTCCTACGAGCAGTACTTC	CASSSGTSGGPSSYEQYF
-	TRBD1	TRBJ1-4	TRBV5-6	TGTGCCAGCAGCTACTATCTGTTGACAGGGCCTAATGAAAAACTGTTTTTT	CASSYYLLTGPNEKLFF
once	TRBD1	TRBJ2-1	TRBV6-1	TGTGCCAGCAGTGGGACAGGGGGAAGCTCCTACAATGAGCAGTTCTTC	CASSGTGGSSYNEQFF
-	TRBD2	TRBJ2-3	TRBV15	TGTGCCACCAGCAGAGGTAGCGGGGGGAGCACAGATACGCAGTATTTT	CATSRGSGGSTDTQYF
few	TRBD2	TRBJ2-1	TRBV7-6	TGTGCCAGCAGCTTAGCGTGGAGCGGGACGAATGAGCAGTTCTTC	CASSLAWSGTNEQFF
-	TRBD1	TRBJ1-6	TRBV6-5	TGTGCCAGCAGCTACCGGGACAGATCATCACCCCTCCACTTT	CASSYRDRSSPLHF
-	-	TRBJ2-1	TRBV19	TGTGCCAGTAGCGACACTTTGTTCAATGAGCAGTTCTTC	CASSDTLFNEQFF
-	-	TRBJ1-5	TRBV18	TGTGCCAGCTCACCAGGAGGCGCTCAGCCCCAGCATTTT	CASSPGGAQPQHF
once	-	TRBJ1-5	TRBV5-4	TGTGCCAGCAGCTTGGACGGGAATCAGCCTCAGCATTTT	CASSLDGNQPQHF
-	TRBD2	TRBJ2-1	TRBV18	TGTGCCAGCTCAGCGACTAGCGGGGGGGCATATGAGCAGTTCTTC	CASSATSGGAYEQFF